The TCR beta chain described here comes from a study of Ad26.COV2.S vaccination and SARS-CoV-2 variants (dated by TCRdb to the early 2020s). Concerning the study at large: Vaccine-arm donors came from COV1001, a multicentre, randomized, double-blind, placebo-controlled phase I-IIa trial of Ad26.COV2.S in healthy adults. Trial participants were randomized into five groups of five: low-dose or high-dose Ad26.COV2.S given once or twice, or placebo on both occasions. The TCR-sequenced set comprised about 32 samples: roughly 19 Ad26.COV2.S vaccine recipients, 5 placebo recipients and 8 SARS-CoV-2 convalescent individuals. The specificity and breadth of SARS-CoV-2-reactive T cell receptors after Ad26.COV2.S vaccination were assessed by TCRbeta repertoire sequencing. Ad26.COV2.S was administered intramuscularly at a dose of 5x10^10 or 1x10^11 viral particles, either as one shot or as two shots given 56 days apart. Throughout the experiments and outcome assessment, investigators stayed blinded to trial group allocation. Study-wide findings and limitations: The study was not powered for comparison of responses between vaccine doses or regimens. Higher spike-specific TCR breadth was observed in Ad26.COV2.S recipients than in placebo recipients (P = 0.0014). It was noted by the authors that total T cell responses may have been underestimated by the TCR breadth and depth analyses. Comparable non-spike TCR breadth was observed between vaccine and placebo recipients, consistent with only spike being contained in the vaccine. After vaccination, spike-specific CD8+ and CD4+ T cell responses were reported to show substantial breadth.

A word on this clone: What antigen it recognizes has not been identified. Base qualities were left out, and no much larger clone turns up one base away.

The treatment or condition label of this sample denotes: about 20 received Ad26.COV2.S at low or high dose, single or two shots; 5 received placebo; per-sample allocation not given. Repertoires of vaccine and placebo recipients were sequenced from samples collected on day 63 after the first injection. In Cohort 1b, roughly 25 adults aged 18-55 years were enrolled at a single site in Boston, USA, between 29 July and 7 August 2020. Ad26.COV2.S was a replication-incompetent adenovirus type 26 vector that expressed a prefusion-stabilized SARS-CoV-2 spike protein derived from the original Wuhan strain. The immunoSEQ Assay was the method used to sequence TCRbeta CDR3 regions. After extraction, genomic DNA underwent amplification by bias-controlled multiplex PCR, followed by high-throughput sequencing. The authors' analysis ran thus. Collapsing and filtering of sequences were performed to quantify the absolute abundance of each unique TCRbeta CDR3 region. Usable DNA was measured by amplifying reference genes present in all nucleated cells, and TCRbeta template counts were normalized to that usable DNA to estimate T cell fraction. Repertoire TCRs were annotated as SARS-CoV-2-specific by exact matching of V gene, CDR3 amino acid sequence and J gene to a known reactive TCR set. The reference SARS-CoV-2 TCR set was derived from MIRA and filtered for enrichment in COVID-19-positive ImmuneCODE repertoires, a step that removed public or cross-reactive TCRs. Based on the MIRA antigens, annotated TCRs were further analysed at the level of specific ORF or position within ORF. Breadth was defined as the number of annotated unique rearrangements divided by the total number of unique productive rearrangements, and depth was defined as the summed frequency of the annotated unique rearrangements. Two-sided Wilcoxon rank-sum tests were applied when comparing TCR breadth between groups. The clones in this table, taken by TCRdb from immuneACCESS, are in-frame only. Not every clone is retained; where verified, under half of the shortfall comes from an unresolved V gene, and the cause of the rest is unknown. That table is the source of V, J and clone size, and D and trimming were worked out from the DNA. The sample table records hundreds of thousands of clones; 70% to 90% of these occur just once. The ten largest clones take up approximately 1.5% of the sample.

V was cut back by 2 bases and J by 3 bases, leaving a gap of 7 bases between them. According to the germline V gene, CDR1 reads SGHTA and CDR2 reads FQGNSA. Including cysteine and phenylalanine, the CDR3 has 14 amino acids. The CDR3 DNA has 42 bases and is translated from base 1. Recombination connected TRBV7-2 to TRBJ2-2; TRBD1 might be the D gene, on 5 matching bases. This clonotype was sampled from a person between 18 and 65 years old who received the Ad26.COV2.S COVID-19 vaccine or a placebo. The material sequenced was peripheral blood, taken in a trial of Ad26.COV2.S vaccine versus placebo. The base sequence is TGTGCCAGCAGCTTAATAGGGGACACCGGGGAGCTGTTTTTT. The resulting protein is CASSLIGDTGELFF.